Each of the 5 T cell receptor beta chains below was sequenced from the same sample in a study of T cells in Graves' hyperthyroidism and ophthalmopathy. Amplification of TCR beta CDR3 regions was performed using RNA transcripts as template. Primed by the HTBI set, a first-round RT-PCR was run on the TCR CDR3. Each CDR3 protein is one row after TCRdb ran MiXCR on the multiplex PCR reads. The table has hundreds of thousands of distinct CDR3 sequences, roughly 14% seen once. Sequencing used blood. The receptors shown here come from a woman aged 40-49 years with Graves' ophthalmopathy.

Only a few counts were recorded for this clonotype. Here the CDR3 DNA reads TGTGCCAGCAGCGAGACGGGACTAGCGCTCGGGGGGGAGCAGTACTTC. Its translation is CASSETGLALGGEQYF. The chain combines TRBV7-3 with TRBJ2-7; 10 positions match TRBD2. V was pared by 5 bases and J by 7 bases, with 14 bases of the junction left unmatched. CDR1 SGHTA and CDR2 FQGTGA come from the germline V gene. The CDR3 covers 16 residues.

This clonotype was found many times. The CDR3 spells CASSRLATYNEQFF. The CDR3 DNA follows: TGTGCCAGCAGTCGACTAGCAACCTACAATGAGCAGTTCTTC. J is TRBJ2-1 and V is TRBV2; 7 positions agree with TRBD2. CDR1 is SNHLY and CDR2 is FYNNEI in the germline V gene. J was trimmed by 2 bases and V by 5 bases; bases with no gene match: 3. This CDR3 is 14 amino acids long.

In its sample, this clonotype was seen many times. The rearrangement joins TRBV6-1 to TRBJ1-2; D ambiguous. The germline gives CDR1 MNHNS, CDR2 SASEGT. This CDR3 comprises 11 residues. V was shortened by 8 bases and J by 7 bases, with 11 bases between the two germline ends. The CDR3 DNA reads TGTGCCAGCTACAAGGGAGGTGGCTACACCTTC. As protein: CASYKGGGYTF.

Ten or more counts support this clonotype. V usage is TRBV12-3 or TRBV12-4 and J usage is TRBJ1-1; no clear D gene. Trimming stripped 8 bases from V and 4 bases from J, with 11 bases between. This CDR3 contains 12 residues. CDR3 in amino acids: CASDPPGTEAFF. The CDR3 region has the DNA TGTGCCAGCGACCCCCCGGGCACTGAAGCTTTCTTT.

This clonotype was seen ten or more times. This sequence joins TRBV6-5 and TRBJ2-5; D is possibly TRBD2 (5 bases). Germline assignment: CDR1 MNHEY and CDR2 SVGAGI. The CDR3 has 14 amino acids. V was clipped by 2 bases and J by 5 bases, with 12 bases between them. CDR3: CASSYLGNGETQYF. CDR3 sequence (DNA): TGTGCCAGCAGTTACCTCGGGAATGGGGAGACCCAGTACTTC.